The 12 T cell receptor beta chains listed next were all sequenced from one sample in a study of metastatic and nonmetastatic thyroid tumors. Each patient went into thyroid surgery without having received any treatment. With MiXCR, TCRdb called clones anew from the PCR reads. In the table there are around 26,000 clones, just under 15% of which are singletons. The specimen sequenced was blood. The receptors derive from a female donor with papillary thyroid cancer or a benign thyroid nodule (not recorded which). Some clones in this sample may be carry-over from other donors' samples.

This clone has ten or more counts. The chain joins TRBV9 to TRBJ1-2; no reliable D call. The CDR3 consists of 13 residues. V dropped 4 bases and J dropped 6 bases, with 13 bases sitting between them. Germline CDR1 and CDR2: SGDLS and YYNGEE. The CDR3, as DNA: TGTGCCAGCAGCCCCAGGTTCCGCGATGGCTACACCTTC. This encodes CASSPRFRDGYTF.

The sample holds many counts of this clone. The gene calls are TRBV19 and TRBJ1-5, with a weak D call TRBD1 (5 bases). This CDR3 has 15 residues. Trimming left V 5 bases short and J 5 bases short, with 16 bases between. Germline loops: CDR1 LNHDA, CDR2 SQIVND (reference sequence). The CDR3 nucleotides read TGTGCCAGTAGTGGGATGGGGGGTTACGATCAGCCCCAGCATTTT. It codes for CASSGMGGYDQPQHF. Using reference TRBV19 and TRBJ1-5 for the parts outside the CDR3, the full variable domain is DGGITQSPKYLFRKEGQNVTLSCEQNLNHDAMYWYRQDPGQGLRLIYYSQIVNDFQKGDIAEGYSVSREKKESFPLTVTSAQKNPTAFYLCASSGMGGYDQPQHFGDGTRLSIL.

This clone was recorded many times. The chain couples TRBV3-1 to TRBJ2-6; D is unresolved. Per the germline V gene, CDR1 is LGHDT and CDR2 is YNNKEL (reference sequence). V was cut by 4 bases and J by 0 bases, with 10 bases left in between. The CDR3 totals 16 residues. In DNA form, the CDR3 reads TGTGCCAGCAGCCCACCGTTTGTCTCTGGGGCCAACGTCCTGACTTTC. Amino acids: CASSPPFVSGANVLTF.

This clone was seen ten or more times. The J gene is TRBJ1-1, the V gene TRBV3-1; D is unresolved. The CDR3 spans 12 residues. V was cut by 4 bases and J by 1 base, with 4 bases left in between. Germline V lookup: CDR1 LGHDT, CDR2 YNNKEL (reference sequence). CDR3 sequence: CASSRSNTEAFF. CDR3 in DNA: TGTGCCAGCAGCCGATCGAACACTGAAGCTTTCTTT.

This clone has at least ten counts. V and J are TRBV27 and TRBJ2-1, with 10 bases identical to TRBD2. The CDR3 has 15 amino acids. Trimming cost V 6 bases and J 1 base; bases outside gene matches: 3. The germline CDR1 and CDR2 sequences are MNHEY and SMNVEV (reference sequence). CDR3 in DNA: TGTGCCAGCAGCTCGGGACTAGCGTCCTACAATGAGCAGTTCTTC. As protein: CASSSGLASYNEQFF.

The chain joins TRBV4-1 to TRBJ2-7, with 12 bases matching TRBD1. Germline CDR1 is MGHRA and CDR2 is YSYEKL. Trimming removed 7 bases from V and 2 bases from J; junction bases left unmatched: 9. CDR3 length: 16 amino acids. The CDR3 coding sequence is TGCGCCAGCATCCCGGGACAGGGGGCAGGGGCCTACGAGCAGTACTTC. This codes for CASIPGQGAGAYEQYF.

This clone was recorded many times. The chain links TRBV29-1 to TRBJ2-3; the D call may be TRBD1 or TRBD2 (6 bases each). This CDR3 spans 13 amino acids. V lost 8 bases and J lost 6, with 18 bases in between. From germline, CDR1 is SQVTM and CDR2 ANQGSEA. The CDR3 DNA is TGCAGCCTACAAGGGGGGTGGGGGGATACGCAGTATTTT. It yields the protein CSLQGGWGDTQYF.

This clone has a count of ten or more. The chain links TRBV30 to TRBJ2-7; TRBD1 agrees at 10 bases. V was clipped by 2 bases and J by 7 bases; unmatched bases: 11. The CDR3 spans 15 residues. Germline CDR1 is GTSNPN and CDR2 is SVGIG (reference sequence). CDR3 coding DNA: TGTGCCTGGAGTATGGGGGACAGGGGCTTTTGGGAGCAGTACTTC. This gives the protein CAWSMGDRGFWEQYF.

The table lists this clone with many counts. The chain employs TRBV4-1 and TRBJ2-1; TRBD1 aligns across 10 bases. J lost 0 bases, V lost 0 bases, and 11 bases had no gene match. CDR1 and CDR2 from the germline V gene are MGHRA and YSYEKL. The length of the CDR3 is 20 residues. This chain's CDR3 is CASSQDPWGQGRRSYNEQFF. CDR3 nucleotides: TGCGCCAGCAGCCAAGATCCGTGGGGACAGGGGCGTCGCTCCTACAATGAGCAGTTCTTC.

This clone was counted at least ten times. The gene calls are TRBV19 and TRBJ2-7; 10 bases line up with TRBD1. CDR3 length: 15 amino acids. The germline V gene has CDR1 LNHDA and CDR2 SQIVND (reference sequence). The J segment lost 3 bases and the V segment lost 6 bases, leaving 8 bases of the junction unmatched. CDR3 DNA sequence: TGTGCCAGTAGCGCGGGACAGGGGAGTTTCTACGAGCAGTACTTC. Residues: CASSAGQGSFYEQYF.

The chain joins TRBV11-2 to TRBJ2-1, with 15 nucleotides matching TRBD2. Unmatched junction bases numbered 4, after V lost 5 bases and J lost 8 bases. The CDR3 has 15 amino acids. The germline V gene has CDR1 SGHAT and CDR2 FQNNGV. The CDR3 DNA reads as TGTGCCAGCAGCAAGGGACTAGCGGGGGGAGATGAGCAGTTCTTC. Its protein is CASSKGLAGGDEQFF.

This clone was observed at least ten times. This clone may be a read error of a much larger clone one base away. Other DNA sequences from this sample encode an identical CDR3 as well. CDR3 region: CASSLVSTSGRAVEQFF. In DNA, the CDR3 is TGTGCCAGCAGCTTAGTGTCGACGAGCGGGAGGGCCGTTGAGCAGTTCTTC. The chain has TRBV7-2 and TRBJ2-1; 10 bases fit TRBD2. The germline V gene encodes CDR1 SGHTA and CDR2 FQGNSA. The junction had 12 bases not matched to a gene; V was cut back by 1 base and J by 9 bases. This CDR3 is built from 17 residues.